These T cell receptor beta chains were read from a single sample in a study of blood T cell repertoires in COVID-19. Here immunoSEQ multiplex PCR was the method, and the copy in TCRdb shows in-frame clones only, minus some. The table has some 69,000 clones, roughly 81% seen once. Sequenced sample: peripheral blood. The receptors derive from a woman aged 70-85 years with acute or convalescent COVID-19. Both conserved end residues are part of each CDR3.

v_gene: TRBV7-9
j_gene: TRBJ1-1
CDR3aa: CASSLAEYTEAFF

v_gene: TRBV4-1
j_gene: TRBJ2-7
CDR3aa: CASSQVSGATPYEQYF

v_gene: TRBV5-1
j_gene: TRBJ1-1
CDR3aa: CASSHGTYMNTEAFF

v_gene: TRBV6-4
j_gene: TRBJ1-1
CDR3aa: CASSGSGITEAFF

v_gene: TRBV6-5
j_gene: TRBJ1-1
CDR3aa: CASRRDREINEAFF

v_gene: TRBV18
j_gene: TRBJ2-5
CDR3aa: CASSPGQGAIETQYF

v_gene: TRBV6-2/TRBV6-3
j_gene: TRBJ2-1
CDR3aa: CASSYSLADEQFF

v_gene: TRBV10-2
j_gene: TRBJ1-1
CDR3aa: CASRTGANTEAFF

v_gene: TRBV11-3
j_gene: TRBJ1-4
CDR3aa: CASSRGTGARGGEKLFF

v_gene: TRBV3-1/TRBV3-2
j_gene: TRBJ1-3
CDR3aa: CASSQGTFSGNTIYF

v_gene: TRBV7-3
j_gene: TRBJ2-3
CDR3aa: CASSYHAGTSSPTQYF

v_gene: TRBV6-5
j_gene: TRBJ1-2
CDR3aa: CASTTLLGRGFPTF

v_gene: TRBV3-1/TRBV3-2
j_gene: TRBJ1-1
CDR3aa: CASSQEGGSEAFF

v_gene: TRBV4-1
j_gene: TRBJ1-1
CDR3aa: CASSPGAGYTEAFF

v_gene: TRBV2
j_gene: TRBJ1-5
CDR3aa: CASRILGNQPQHF

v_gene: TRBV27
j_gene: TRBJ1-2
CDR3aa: CASSTRGWGFGYTF

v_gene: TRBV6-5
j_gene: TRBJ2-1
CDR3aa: CASRPRLQGEQFF

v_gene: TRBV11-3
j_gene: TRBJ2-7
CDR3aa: CASSHPQGPEQYF

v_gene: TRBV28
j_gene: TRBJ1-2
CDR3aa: CASTGLGRGPQNYGYTF

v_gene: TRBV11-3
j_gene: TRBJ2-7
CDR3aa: CASSFSGRVNEQYF

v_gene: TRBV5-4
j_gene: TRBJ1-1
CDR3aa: CASSFGTGSLGTEAFF

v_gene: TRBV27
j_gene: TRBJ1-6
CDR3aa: CASSKGQDSPLHF